This TCR beta chain came from a study of blood T cells in healthy people across ages. Alongside a J-beta primer mix, a sample-barcoded 5' primer served in a second PCR lasting 7 to 11 cycles. Using its own MiXCR run on the 5' RACE reads, TCRdb lists one record per CDR3 protein. Among hundreds of thousands of distinct CDR3 sequences listed, 21% were seen once. This clonotype was counted only a few times. Its antigen is currently unknown. At one boundary the junction diverges from the germline segment, which might be a read error. Regarding the study as a whole: Researchers report that TCR beta diversity correlated strongly with naive T cell percentage. A conclusive naive versus antigen-experienced comparison was prevented by the unsorted PBMCs.

This CDR3 is 12 amino acids long. The germline gives CDR1 SGHRS, CDR2 YFSETQ. The genes are TRBV5-1 and TRBJ2-7; D is undetermined. The DNA matches TRBJ2-1 better at its end, which makes the J call doubtful. Sequenced input: blood. The receptor's source is a man between 65 and 85 years old in good health. CDR3 nucleotide sequence: TGCGCCAGCAGAGACTCCGACAATGAGCAGTTCTTC. Its protein product is CASRDSDNEQFF.